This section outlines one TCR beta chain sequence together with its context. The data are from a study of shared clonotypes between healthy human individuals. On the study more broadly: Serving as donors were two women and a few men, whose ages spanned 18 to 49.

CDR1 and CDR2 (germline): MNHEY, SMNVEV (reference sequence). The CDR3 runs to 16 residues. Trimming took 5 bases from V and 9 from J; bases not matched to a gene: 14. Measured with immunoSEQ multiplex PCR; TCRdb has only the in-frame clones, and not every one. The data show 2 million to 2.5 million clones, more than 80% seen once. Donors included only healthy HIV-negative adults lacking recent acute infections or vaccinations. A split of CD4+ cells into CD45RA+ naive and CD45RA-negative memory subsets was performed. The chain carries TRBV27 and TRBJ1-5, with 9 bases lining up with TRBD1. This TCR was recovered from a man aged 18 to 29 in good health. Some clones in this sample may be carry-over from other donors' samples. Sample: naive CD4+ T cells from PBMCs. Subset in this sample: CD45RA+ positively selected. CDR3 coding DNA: TGTGCCAGCAGTAACTCCCGTGGGACAGGGATTATGCCCCAGCATTTT. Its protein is CASSNSRGTGIMPQHF.